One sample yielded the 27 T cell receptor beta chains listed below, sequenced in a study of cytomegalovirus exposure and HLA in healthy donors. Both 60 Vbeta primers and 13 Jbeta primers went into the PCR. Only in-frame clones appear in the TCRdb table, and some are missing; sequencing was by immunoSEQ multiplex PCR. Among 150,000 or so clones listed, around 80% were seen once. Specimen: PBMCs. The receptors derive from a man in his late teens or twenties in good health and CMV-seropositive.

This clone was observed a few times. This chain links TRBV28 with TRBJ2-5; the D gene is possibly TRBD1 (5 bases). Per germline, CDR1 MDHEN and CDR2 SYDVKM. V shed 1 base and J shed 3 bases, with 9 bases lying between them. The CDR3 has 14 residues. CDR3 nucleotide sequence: TGTGCCAGCAGTTTATCGGCCAGGGAAGAGACCCAGTACTTC. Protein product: CASSLSAREETQYF.

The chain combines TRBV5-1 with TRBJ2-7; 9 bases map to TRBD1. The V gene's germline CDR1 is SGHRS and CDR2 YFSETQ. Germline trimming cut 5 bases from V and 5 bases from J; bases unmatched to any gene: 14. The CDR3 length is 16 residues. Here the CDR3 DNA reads TGCGCCAGCAGTTTAATGACGGGACAGGGTAACCACGAGCAGTACTTC. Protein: CASSLMTGQGNHEQYF.

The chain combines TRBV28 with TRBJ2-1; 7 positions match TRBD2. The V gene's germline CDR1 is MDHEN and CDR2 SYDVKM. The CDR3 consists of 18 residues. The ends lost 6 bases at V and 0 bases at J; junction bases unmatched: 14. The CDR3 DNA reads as TGTGCCAGCAGGACCCCTGGGCTGGGCGGGAGCTCCTACAATGAGCAGTTCTTC. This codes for CASRTPGLGGSSYNEQFF.

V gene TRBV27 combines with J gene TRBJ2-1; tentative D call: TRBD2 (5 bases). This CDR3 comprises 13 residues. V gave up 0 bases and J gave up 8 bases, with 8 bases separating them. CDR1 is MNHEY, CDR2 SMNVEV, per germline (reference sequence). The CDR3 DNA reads TGTGCCAGCAGTTTATCGAGGAGGCATGAGCAGTTCTTC. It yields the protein CASSLSRRHEQFF.

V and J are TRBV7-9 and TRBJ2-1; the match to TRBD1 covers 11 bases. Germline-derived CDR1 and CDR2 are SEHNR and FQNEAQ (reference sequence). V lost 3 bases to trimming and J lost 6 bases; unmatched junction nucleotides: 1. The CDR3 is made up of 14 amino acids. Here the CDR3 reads CASSLGQGVNEQFF. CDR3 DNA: TGTGCCAGCAGCTTGGGACAGGGGGTCAATGAGCAGTTCTTC.

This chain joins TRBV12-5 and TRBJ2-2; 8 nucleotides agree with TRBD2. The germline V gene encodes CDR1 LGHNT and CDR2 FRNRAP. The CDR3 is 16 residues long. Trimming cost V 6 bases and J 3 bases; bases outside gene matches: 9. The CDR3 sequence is CASGEPATSDTGELFF. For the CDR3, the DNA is TGTGCTAGTGGAGAACCTGCGACTAGCGACACCGGGGAGCTGTTTTTT.

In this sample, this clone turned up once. The CDR3, as DNA: TGTGCCAGCAGTGAATCTCTGGAGCAGTACTTC. This encodes CASSESLEQYF. The chain joins TRBV2 to TRBJ2-7; D is uncertain. The CDR3 extends over 11 amino acids. Germline CDR1 and CDR2: SNHLY and FYNNEI. Trimming took 2 bases from V and 7 from J, leaving 6 bases between them.

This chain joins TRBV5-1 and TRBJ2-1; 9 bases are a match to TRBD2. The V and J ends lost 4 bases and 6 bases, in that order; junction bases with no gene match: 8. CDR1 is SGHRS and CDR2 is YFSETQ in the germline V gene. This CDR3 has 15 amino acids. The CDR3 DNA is TGCGCCAGCAGCGGCAATAGCGGGGGATCCAATGAGCAGTTCTTC. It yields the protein CASSGNSGGSNEQFF.

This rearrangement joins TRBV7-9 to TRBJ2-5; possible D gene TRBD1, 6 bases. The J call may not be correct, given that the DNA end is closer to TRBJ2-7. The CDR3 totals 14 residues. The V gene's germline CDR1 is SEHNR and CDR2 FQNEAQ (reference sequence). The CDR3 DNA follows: TGTGCCAGCAGCTTAGAAGAGGGGGACGACGAGCAGTACTTC. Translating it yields CASSLEEGDDEQYF.

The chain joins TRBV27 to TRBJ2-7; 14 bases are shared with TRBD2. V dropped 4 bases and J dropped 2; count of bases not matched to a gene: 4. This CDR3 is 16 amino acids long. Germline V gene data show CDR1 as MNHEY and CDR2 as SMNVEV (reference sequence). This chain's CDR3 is CASSSRLAGGPYEQYF. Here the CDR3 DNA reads TGTGCCAGCAGTTCCAGACTAGCGGGAGGGCCCTACGAGCAGTACTTC.

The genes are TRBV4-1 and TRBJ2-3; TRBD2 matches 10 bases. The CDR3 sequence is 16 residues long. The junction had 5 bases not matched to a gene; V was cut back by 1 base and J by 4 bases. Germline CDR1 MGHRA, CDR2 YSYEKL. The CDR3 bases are TGCGCCAGCAGCCAAGTAGCTAGCGGGAGTGCAGATACGCAGTATTTT. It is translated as CASSQVASGSADTQYF.

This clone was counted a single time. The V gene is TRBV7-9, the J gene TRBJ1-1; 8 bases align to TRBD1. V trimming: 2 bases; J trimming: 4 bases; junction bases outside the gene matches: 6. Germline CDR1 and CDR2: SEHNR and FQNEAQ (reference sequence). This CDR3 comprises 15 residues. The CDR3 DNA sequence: TGTGCCAGCAGCTTACCAGGACAGGGTGGCACTGAAGCTTTCTTT. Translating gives CASSLPGQGGTEAFF.

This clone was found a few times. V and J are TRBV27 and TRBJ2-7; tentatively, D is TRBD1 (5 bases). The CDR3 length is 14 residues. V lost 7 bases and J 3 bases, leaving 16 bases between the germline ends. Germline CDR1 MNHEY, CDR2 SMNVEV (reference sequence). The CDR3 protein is CASKPGGALYEQYF. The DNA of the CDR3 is TGTGCCAGCAAGCCGGGTGGGGCACTCTACGAGCAGTACTTC.

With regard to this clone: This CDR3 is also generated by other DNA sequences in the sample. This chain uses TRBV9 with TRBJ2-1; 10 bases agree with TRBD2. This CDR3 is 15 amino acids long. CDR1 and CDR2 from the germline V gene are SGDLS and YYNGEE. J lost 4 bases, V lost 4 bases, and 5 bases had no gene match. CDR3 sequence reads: CASSPRTSGYNEQFF. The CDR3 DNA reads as TGTGCCAGCAGCCCCCGGACTAGCGGATACAATGAGCAGTTCTTC.

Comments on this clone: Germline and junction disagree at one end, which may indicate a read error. CDR3 region: CASSLARTGGYPF. In nucleotides, the CDR3 is TGCGCCAGCAGCTTGGCCCGGACAGGTGGCTACCCCTTC. The chain joins TRBV5-1 to TRBJ1-2; TRBD1 matches 7 bases. CDR1 is SGHRS and CDR2 is YFSETQ in the germline V gene. The CDR3 length is 13 residues.

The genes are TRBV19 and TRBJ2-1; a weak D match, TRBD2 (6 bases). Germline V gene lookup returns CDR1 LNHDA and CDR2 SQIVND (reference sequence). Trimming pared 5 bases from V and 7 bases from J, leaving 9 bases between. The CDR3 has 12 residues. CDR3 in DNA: TGTGCCAGTAGTCTAGCGCGTAATGAGCAGTTCTTC. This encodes CASSLARNEQFF.

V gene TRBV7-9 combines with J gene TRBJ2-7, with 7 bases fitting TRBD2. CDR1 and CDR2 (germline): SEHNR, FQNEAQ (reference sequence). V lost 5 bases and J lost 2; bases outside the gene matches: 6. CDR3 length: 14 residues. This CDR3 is CASSRALAPYEQYF. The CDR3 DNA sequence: TGTGCCAGCAGCAGAGCACTAGCGCCCTACGAGCAGTACTTC.

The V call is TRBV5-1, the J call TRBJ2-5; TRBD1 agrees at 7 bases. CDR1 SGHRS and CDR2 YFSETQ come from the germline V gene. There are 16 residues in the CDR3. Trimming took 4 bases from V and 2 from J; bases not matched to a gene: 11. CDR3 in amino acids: CASSPEGTANQETQYF. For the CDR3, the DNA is TGCGCCAGCAGCCCGGAAGGGACAGCAAATCAAGAGACCCAGTACTTC.

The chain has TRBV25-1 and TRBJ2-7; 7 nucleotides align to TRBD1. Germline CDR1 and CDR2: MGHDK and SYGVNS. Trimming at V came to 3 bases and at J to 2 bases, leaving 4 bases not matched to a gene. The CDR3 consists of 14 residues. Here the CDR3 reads CASSESGGAYEQYF. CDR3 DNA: TGTGCCAGCAGTGAGTCAGGGGGAGCCTACGAGCAGTACTTC.

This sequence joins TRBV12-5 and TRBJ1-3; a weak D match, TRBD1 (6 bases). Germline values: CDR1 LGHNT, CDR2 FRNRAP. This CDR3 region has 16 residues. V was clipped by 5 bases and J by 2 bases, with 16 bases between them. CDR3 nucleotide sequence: TGTGCTAGTGGTGCCCCCAGGGGACGTGCTGGAAACACCATATATTTT. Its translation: CASGAPRGRAGNTIYF.

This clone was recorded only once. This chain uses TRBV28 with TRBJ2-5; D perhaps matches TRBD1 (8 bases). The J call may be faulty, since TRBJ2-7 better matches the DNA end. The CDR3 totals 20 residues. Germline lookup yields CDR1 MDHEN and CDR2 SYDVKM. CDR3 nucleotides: TGTGCCAGCAGTTTCGTGCCCCGGGGGGTAACCGGGACAGGAGACTACGAGCAGTACTTC. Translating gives CASSFVPRGVTGTGDYEQYF.

The CDR3 region is CAWNTGGGQRVAFF. Written as DNA, the CDR3 is TGTGCCTGGAATACGGGGGGGGGCCAACGGGTGGCTTTCTTT. This sequence joins TRBV30 and TRBJ1-1; the D gene is possibly TRBD1 (6 bases). The CDR3 loop spans 14 amino acids. Per germline, CDR1 GTSNPN and CDR2 SVGIG (reference sequence). V lost 4 bases to trimming and J lost 11 bases, with 23 bases between them.

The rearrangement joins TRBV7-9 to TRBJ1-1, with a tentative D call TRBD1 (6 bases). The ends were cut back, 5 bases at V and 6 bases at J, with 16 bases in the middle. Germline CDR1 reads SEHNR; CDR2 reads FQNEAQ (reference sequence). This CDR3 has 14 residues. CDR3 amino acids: CASSPQRDTAEAFF. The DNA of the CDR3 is TGTGCCAGCAGCCCTCAAAGGGACACTGCTGAAGCTTTCTTT.

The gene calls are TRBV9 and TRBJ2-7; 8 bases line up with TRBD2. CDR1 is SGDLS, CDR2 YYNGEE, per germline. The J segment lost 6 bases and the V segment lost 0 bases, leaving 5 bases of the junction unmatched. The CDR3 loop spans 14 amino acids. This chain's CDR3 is CASSVAGGPSEQYF. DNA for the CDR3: TGTGCCAGCAGCGTAGCGGGAGGGCCCTCCGAGCAGTACTTC.

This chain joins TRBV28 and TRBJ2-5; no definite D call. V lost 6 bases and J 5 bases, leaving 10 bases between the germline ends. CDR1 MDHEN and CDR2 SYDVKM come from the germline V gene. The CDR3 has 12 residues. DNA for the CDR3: TGTGCCAGCAGAAAATCGACTGAGACCCAGTACTTC. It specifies CASRKSTETQYF. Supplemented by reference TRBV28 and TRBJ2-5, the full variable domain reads DVKVTQSSRYLVKRTGEKVFLECVQDMDHENMFWYRQDPGLGLRLIYFSYDVKMKEKGDIPEGYSVSREKKERFSLILESASTNQTSMYLCASRKSTETQYFGPGTRLLVL.

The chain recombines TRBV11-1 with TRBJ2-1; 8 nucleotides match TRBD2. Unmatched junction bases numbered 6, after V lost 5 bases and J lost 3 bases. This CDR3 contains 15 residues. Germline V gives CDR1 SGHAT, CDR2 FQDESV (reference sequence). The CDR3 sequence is CASSASGTSYNEQFF. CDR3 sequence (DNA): TGTGCCAGCAGCGCGTCCGGGACTAGCTACAATGAGCAGTTCTTC.

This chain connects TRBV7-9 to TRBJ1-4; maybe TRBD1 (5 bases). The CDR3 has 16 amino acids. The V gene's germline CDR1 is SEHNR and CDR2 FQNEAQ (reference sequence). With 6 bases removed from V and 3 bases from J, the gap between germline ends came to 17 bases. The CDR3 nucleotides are TGTGCCAGCAGAGACGACAAAGGGGCGGCTAATGAAAAACTGTTTTTT. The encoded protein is CASRDDKGAANEKLFF.